This T cell receptor beta chain was identified in a study of shared clonotypes between healthy human individuals. As for the study in general: Used for every donor were three CD4 naive, three CD4 memory, two CD8 naive and one CD8 memory plate. Whole-study results and caveats: The sampled material consisted only of blood, and tissue repertoires are likely to differ. Naive subsets usually exceeded memory subsets in estimated richness. Incomplete sequencing of sorted subsets was indicated by rarefaction despite large depth.

On this clone: What it binds is not known.

The naive CD8 population came from CD45RO-negative cells selected for CCR7, without terminally differentiated effector memory CD45RA+ cells. Assay: immunoSEQ multiplex PCR; the TCRdb copy retains only in-frame clones and omits some. The repertoire consists of about 2.1 million clones, with about 94% occurring once and the leading ten covering under 2%. Sequencing used naive CD8+ T cells from PBMCs. The clonotype originates from a man aged 18 to 35 in good health. Some clones in this sample may be carry-over from other donors' samples.

CDR3 protein: CASSLDRARPSRAAYEQYF. The CDR3 DNA sequence: TGTGCCAGCAGCTTAGATCGGGCTCGGCCCAGCAGGGCCGCCTACGAGCAGTACTTC. The J gene is TRBJ2-7, the V gene TRBV7-9; D is possibly TRBD1 (5 bases). The CDR3 is made up of 19 amino acids. CDR1 and CDR2 from the germline V gene are SEHNR and FQNEAQ (reference sequence). The V gene lost 1 base and the J gene lost 2 bases, with 24 bases spanning the gap.